This passage covers 5 T cell receptor delta chains from one sample sequenced in a study of gamma-delta chains in newborns, infants, children. TCRdb ran CATT on the reads. The data show 4,000 to 4,500 delta-chain clones, 0.56% seen once. Sequenced: blood. All receptors derive from a child who was a newborn, infant or young child, either healthy, febrile or measles-vaccinated (not recorded which).

A remark on this clone: TCRdb attributes to this sequence the protein of a much larger clone, which differs from the DNA translation at residue 7; a read error is likely, and the protein displayed is translated from the DNA. The CDR3 sequence: CACDGLPGDTWDTRQMFF. The DNA for the CDR3 is TGTGCCTGTGACGGATTACCGGGGGATACCTGGGACACCCGACAGATGTTTTTC. The chain employs TRDV2 and TRDJ3, with 8 bases matching TRDD3. Germline trimming cut 3 bases from V and 2 bases from J; bases unmatched to any gene: 8. Germline values: CDR1 GEAIGNYY, CDR2 EKD. This CDR3 has 18 residues.

Of note for this clone: The TCRdb protein, from a much larger clone, departs from this DNA's translation at residue 6, likely by read error; the protein shown derives from the DNA. The chain uses TRAV29/DV5 and TRDJ2, with 13 positions matching TRDD3. V shed 0 bases, J shed 8 bases, and the junction held 4 bases outside the gene matches. The CDR3 is 15 amino acids. Germline CDR1 NSMFDY, CDR2 ISSIKDK. The CDR3 region is CAASGALGDTAQLFF. CDR3 nucleotide sequence: TGTGCAGCAAGCGGGGCACTGGGGGATACGGCACAACTCTTCTTT.

By share, this clone ranks as medium-sized. The chain employs TRDV3 and TRDJ3, with 8 bases lining up with TRDD3. The CDR3 has 16 residues. The junction had 5 bases not matched to a gene; V was cut back by 3 bases and J by 1 base. Germline CDR1 and CDR2: TVYSNPD and GDNSRS (reference sequence). DNA for the CDR3: TGTGCCTTGCCTGGGGGAGGGTCCTGGGACACCCGACAGATGTTTTTC. Translation: CALPGGGSWDTRQMFF.

This clone was found a few times. Compared with germline, one end of the junction differs, possibly owing to a read error. The chain links TRDV2 to TRDJ3; TRDD3 agrees at 9 bases. CDR1 is GEAIGNYY and CDR2 is EKD in the germline V gene. The CDR3 sequence is 21 residues long. The CDR3 region has the DNA TGTGCCTGTGGCAAAGGAGTCAAACTGGGGGACGACTCCTGGGGCACCCGACAGATGTTTTTC. Residues: CACGKGVKLGDDSWGTRQMFF.

This clone counts as medium-sized. The rearrangement joins TRDV2 to TRDJ3, with 8 positions matching TRDD3. Germline trimming cut 2 bases from V and 0 bases from J; bases unmatched to any gene: 2. CDR1 GEAIGNYY and CDR2 EKD come from the germline V gene. This CDR3 has 17 amino acids. CDR3 nucleotide sequence: TGTGCCTGTGACAAAGGGGGATACTCCTGGGACACCCGACAGATGTTTTTC. It encodes CACDKGGYSWDTRQMFF.